These 4 T cell receptor beta chains were sequenced from one sample in a study of blood T cell repertoires in COVID-19. Some clones are missing from TCRdb's copy, which holds only in-frame ones; the method was immunoSEQ multiplex PCR. The sample holds 160,000 or so clones, roughly 84% seen once. Sequenced sample: peripheral blood. All receptors come from a human donor in a cohort sampled during active COVID-19.

CDR3 coding DNA: TGTGCCAGCACCCTACTAGCGGGAGGGTCCTACGAGCAGTACTTC. The encoded protein is CASTLLAGGSYEQYF. This chain uses TRBV28 with TRBJ2-7; 13 bases are a match to TRBD2. Germline assignment: CDR1 MDHEN and CDR2 SYDVKM. The V segment lost 7 bases and the J segment 1 base; nucleotides outside the gene matches: 4. This CDR3 is 15 amino acids long.

CDR3 sequence: CASSSTGQGYGYTF. As DNA, the CDR3 is TGTGCCAGTAGTAGCACGGGACAGGGATATGGCTACACCTTC. The V gene is TRBV19, the J gene TRBJ1-2; 9 nucleotides match TRBD1. Germline CDR1 and CDR2: LNHDA and SQIVND (reference sequence). This CDR3 contains 14 residues. V lost 4 bases to trimming and J lost 5 bases; unmatched junction nucleotides: 5.

The chain links TRBV6-1 to TRBJ2-3, with D possibly matching TRBD2 (7 bases). V was trimmed by 11 bases and J by 3 bases, leaving 27 bases between them. The CDR3 consists of 17 residues. The V gene's germline CDR1 is MNHNS and CDR2 SASEGT. CDR3 region: CARRGGGHRGGTDTQYF. The CDR3 coding sequence is TGTGCCCGCCGTGGGGGGGGGCATCGAGGGGGAACAGATACGCAGTATTTT.

This clone was seen a handful of times. The chain joins TRBV27 to TRBJ2-2, with D perhaps TRBD2 (5 bases). CDR3 length: 12 residues. Trimming took 8 bases from V and 5 from J, leaving 9 bases between them. Germline CDR1 is MNHEY and CDR2 is SMNVEV (reference sequence). CDR3 in amino acids: CASGRGTGELFF. CDR3 DNA: TGTGCCAGCGGGAGAGGGACCGGGGAGCTGTTTTTT.